The clone carrying this TCR beta chain has only one observation. The CDR3 length is 15 residues. Germline V lookup: CDR1 KGHDR, CDR2 SFDVKD. V was clipped by 7 bases and J by 0 bases; unmatched bases: 5. The source of the sample is a study of blood T cell repertoires in COVID-19. Study-wide context: T cells, B-cell-depleted T cells, or PBMCs supplied cDNA or gDNA.

Per the study methods: Amplified reference gene primers provided the basis for estimating nucleated cell counts. The method was immunoSEQ multiplex PCR; TCRdb's version includes in-frame clones alone and lacks a portion of them. The V and J calls and clone size are taken from that table; D and trimming were inferred from the DNA. The sample records roughly 160,000 clones, around 74% being singletons. This TCR derives from an elderly woman with acute or convalescent COVID-19. The sample consisted of peripheral blood. V is TRBV24-1 and J is TRBJ1-5; 7 nucleotides agree with TRBD1. The CDR3 DNA reads as TGTGCCACCAGCCCTGGGACAGATAGCAATCAGCCCCAGCATTTT. It is translated as CATSPGTDSNQPQHF.